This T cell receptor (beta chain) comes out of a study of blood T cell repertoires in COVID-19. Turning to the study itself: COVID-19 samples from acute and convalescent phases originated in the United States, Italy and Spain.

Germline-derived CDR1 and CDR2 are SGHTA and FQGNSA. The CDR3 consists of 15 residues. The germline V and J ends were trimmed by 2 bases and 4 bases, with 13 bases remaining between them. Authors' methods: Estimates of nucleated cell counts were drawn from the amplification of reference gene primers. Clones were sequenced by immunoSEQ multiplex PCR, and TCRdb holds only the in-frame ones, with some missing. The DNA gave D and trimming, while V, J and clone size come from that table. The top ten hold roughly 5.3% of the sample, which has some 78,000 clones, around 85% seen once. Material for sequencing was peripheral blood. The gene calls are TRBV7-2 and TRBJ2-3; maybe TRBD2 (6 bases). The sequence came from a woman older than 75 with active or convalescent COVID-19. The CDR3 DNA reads TGTGCCAGCAGCTTAATCGGCGGGACGTCAGATACGCAGTATTTT. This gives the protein CASSLIGGTSDTQYF.